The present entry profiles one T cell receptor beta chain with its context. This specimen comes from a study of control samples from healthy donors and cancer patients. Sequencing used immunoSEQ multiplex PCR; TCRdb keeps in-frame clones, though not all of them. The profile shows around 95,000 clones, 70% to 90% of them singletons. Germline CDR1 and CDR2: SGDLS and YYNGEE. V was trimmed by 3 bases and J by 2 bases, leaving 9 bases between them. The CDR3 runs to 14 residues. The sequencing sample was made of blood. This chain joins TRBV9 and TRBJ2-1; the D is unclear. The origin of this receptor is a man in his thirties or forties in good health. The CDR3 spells CASSGTTTYNEQFF. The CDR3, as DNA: TGTGCCAGCAGCGGAACAACTACCTACAATGAGCAGTTCTTC. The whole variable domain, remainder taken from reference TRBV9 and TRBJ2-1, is DSGVTQTPKHLITATGQRVTLRCSPRSGDLSVYWYQQSLDQGLQFLIQYYNGEERAKGNILERFSAQQFPDLHSELNLSSLELGDSALYFCASSGTTTYNEQFFGPGTRLTVL.